The present T cell receptor (beta chain) was sequenced within a study of blood T cell repertoires in COVID-19. Overall study context: Sources were T cells, B-cell-depleted T cells, or PBMCs; the material itself was cDNA or gDNA.

Measured with immunoSEQ multiplex PCR; TCRdb has only the in-frame clones, and not every one. The sample records about 65,000 clones, 75% to 90% being singletons. This clone was picked up a small number of times. This CDR3 contains 14 residues. Germline values: CDR1 LGHDT, CDR2 YNNKEL (reference sequence). The V segment lost 7 bases and the J segment 4 bases; nucleotides outside the gene matches: 4. The TCR comes from a man older than 75 with acute or convalescent COVID-19. The sample was peripheral blood. The gene calls are TRBV3-1 (or the pseudogene TRBV3-2) and TRBJ2-2; 9 nucleotides line up with TRBD1. The CDR3 DNA follows: TGTGCCAGCAACAGGGGGCCGGGCACCGGGGAGCTGTTTTTT. It yields the protein CASNRGPGTGELFF.